The present T cell receptor (beta chain) was sequenced within a study of graft-versus-host responses after intestinal transplantation. With regard to this clone: The target antigen is unknown.

Study conclusions and caveats: The authors found GvH clones in recipient marrow, some appearing first in ileum or blood.

CDR3 length: 15 amino acids. The junction had 6 bases not matched to a gene; V was cut back by 4 bases and J by 4 bases. Per the germline V gene, CDR1 is MGHRA and CDR2 is YSYEKL. Repertoires were generated with immunoSEQ multiplex PCR, while TCRdb's copy carries only in-frame clones and drops some. This sample has about 100,000 clones, with roughly nine tenths found just once. This receptor was taken from a human donor who was the organ donor for an intestinal transplant. This specimen consisted of unstimulated CD4+ T cells sorted from spleen or lymph node cells, obtained before transplant. The V gene is TRBV4-1, the J gene TRBJ2-1, with 8 nucleotides matching TRBD1. The CDR3 DNA is TGCGCCAGCAGCCTGCCAGGGGGCGCTTACAATGAGCAGTTCTTC. This codes for CASSLPGGAYNEQFF.